This TCR beta chain came from a study of early T cells in non-severe SARS-CoV-2 infection. As part of library construction, unique molecular identifiers were attached to individual cDNA molecules. TCRdb processed the 5' RACE reads anew with MiXCR; each CDR3 protein has one entry. The sample carries 60,000 or so distinct CDR3 sequences, 8.5% to 12% recorded once. Germline values: CDR1 MNHEY, CDR2 SVGEGT. The length of the CDR3 is 14 residues. Trimming took off 4 bases at V and 4 bases at J, with 13 bases between the two ends. The V and J genes are TRBV6-2 or TRBV6-3 and TRBJ1-2; D not resolved. The source is an adult who was a healthcare worker with PCR-confirmed SARS-CoV-2 infection or an uninfected control (not recorded which). The source material was whole blood. The CDR3 sequence is CASSSRRTAYGYTF. The CDR3, as DNA: TGTGCCAGCAGTTCAAGGAGAACCGCCTATGGCTACACCTTC.